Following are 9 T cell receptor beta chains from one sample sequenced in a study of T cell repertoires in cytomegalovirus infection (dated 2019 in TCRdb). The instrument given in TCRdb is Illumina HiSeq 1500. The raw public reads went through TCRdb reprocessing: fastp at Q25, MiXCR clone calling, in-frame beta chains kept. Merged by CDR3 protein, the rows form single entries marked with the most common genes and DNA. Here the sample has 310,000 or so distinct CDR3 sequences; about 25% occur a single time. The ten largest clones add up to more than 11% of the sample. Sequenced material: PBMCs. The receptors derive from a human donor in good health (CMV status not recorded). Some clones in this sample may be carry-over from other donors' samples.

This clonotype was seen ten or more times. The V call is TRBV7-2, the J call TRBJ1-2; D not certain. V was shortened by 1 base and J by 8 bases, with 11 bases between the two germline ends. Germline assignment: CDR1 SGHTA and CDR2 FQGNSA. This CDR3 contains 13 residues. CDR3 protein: CASSLDDLWGYTF. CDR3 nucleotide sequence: TGTGCCAGCAGCTTAGACGACCTCTGGGGCTACACCTTC.

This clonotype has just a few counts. CDR3 in DNA: TGTGCTAGAGAAGCGGGAGTCTACGAGCAGTACTTC. Translation gives CAREAGVYEQYF. This chain connects TRBV12-5 to TRBJ2-7; TRBD2 aligns across 8 bases. The CDR3 consists of 12 residues. The germline V gene has CDR1 LGHNT and CDR2 FRNRAP. J gave up 3 bases and V 9 bases, and 4 bases lay outside the gene matches.

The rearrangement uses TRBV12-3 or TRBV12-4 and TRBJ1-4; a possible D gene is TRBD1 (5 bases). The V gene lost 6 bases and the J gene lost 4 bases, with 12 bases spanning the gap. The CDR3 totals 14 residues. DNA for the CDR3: TGTGCCAGCAGATTCCGGGACTATAATGAAAAACTGTTTTTT. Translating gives CASRFRDYNEKLFF.

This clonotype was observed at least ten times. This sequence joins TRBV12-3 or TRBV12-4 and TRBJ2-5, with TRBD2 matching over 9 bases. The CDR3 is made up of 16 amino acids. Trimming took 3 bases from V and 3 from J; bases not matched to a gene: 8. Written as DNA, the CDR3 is TGTGCCAGCAGTTTTTACCAGCGGGGGGCGAAAGAGACCCAGTACTTC. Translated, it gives CASSFYQRGAKETQYF.

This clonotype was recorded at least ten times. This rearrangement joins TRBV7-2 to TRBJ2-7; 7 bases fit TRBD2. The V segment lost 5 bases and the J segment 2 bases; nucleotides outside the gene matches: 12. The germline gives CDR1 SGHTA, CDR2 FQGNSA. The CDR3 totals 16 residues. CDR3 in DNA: TGTGCCAGCAGCCCCCATCAAGCGGGGCTAGCCTACGAGCAGTACTTC. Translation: CASSPHQAGLAYEQYF.

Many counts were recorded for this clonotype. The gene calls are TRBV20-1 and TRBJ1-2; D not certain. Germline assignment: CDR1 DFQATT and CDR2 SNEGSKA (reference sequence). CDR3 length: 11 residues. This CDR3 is CTGRFGYGYTF. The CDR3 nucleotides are TGCACCGGGAGGTTCGGCTATGGCTACACCTTC.

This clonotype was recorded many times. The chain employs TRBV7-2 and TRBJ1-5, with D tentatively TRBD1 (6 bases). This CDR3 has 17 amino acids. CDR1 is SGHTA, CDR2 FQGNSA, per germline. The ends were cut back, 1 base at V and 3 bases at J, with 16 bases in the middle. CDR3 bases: TGTGCCAGCAGCTTAGGTAGGGGGGAAGCGGACAATCAGCCCCAGCATTTT. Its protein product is CASSLGRGEADNQPQHF.

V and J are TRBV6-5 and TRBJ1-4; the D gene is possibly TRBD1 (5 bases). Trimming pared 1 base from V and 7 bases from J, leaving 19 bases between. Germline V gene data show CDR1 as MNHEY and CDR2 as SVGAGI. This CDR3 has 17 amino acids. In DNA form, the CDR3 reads TGTGCCAGCAGTTACTGGCGTCGGAGCAGTAGGGGTGAAAAACTGTTTTTT. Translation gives CASSYWRRSSRGEKLFF.

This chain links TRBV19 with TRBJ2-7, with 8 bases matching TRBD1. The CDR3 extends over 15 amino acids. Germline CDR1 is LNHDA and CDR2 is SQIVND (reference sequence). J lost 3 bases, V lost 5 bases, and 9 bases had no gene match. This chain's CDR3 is CASSYTGTGFYEQYF. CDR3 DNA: TGTGCCAGTAGTTACACCGGGACAGGCTTCTACGAGCAGTACTTC. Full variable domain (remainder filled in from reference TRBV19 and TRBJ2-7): DGGITQSPKYLFRKEGQNVTLSCEQNLNHDAMYWYRQDPGQGLRLIYYSQIVNDFQKGDIAEGYSVSREKKESFPLTVTSAQKNPTAFYLCASSYTGTGFYEQYFGPGTRLTVT.